Listed below are T cell receptor beta chains from one sample, sequenced in a study of control samples from healthy donors and cancer patients. Clones were read by immunoSEQ multiplex PCR, and TCRdb kept only the in-frame ones, dropping some. The sample consists of 45,000 to 60,000 clones, 94% of them appearing once. Sequencing was done on a sample of blood. The source of these receptors is a man aged 25-40 years in good health. CDR3s include the opening cysteine and the closing phenylalanine or tryptophan. Each record gives: V gene, D gene, J gene, clone size, CDR3 protein, CDR3 DNA. D genes are given only for firm matches. Size is omitted from some rows. Given values are once, few, many or a class for expanded clones.

>TRBV9|-|TRBJ2-7|-
CASSVEDVPGEQYF
TGTGCCAGCAGCGTAGAAGATGTCCCCGGCGAGCAGTACTTC
>TRBV27|-|TRBJ1-5|-
CASRQGSNQPQHF
TGTGCCAGCAGACAGGGTAGCAATCAGCCCCAGCATTTT
>TRBV18|-|TRBJ1-5|-
CASSPNTGLNQPQHF
TGTGCCAGCTCACCAAATACCGGGTTAAATCAGCCCCAGCATTTT
>TRBV6-1|TRBD1|TRBJ1-2|-
CASSEAAGQGYGYTF
TGTGCCAGCAGTGAAGCAGCGGGACAGGGATATGGCTACACCTTC
>TRBV24-1|TRBD1|TRBJ2-5|-
CATSETGGETQYF
TGTGCCACCAGTGAAACAGGGGGGGAGACCCAGTACTTC
>TRBV3-1/TRBV3-2|-|TRBJ2-3|-
CASSRDTDTQYF
TGTGCCAGCAGCCGGGACACAGATACGCAGTATTTT
>TRBV5-4|TRBD1|TRBJ1-1|-
CASSFGTGATEAFF
TGTGCCAGCAGCTTTGGTACAGGGGCAACTGAAGCTTTCTTT
>TRBV15|-|TRBJ1-2|once
CATSREWNSGYTF
TGTGCCACCAGCAGAGAATGGAATAGTGGCTACACCTTC
>TRBV7-9|-|TRBJ1-5|once
CASSLPGQEPQHF
TGTGCCAGCAGCTTACCAGGGCAGGAGCCCCAGCATTTT
>TRBV18|TRBD1|TRBJ1-5|once
CASSPGTGGRSQPQHF
TGTGCCAGCTCACCAGGGACAGGGGGAAGGAGTCAGCCCCAGCATTTT
>TRBV19|TRBD1|TRBJ2-5|-
CASSAQGAGETQYF
TGTGCCAGTAGTGCCCAGGGGGCCGGGGAGACCCAGTACTTC
>TRBV5-1|TRBD1|TRBJ2-2|-
CASRAGDRGQHGELFF
TGCGCCAGCAGAGCAGGGGACAGGGGGCAACACGGGGAGCTGTTTTTT
>TRBV7-9|-|TRBJ1-1|-
CASSLYRARNTEAFF
TGTGCCAGCAGCCTATACAGGGCCCGGAACACTGAAGCTTTCTTT
>TRBV24-1|-|TRBJ1-1|-
CATSGAGGSEAFF
TGTGCCACCAGTGGGGCAGGCGGGTCTGAAGCTTTCTTT
>TRBV6-5|-|TRBJ2-7|-
CASSYSGGSYEQYF
TGTGCCAGCAGTTACTCCGGGGGCTCCTACGAGCAGTACTTC
>TRBV30|-|TRBJ1-2|-
CAWTVPDRGNYGYTF
TGTGCCTGGACTGTACCGGACCGGGGGAACTATGGCTACACCTTC
>TRBV7-6|TRBD1|TRBJ2-3|few
CASSLILDRGRDTQYF
TGTGCCAGCAGCTTAATTCTGGACAGGGGAAGGGATACGCAGTATTTT
>TRBV28|TRBD1|TRBJ2-7|-
CASSSTRDRVHEQYF
TGTGCCAGCAGTTCAACCCGGGACAGGGTCCACGAGCAGTACTTC
>TRBV2|-|TRBJ1-5|-
CASSEQGYSNQPQHF
TGTGCCAGCAGTGAACAAGGTTATAGCAATCAGCCCCAGCATTTT